The 5 T cell receptor beta chains given below trace back to one sample, sequenced in a study of blood T cells in healthy people across ages. PCR was performed a second time for about 7 to 11 cycles using a sample-barcoded 5' primer and a J-beta primer mix. TCRdb reanalysed the 5' RACE reads using MiXCR and keeps one entry per CDR3 protein. The sample includes about 830,000 distinct CDR3 sequences, 58% of them seen just once. Source material: blood. These receptors all stem from a man aged 25-40 years in good health.

This clonotype was seen at least ten times. This CDR3 reads CASSVWTGSYEQYF. DNA of the CDR3: TGCGCCAGCAGCGTATGGACAGGGTCCTACGAGCAGTACTTC. The chain joins TRBV5-1 to TRBJ2-7; 8 bases are shared with TRBD1. V shed 4 bases and J 1 base; nucleotides not matched to a gene: 4. The CDR3 runs 14 residues. Germline V gives CDR1 SGHRS, CDR2 YFSETQ.

The rearrangement uses TRBV12-3 or TRBV12-4 and TRBJ2-1; D is undetermined. Trimming shortened V by 6 bases and J by 2 bases, and 11 bases separated the two germline ends. The CDR3 has 14 residues. This CDR3 is CASSLDPPYNEQFF. CDR3 nucleotide sequence: TGTGCCAGCAGCCTTGACCCTCCCTACAATGAGCAGTTCTTC.

The V gene is TRBV20-1, the J gene TRBJ1-6, with unresolved D. The CDR3 runs to 16 residues. Between the trimmed V and J ends, which lost 2 bases and 9 bases, there was a span of 20 bases. Looked up from germline, CDR1 is DFQATT and CDR2 is SNEGSKA (reference sequence). Written as DNA, the CDR3 is TGCAGTGCTAGATACCCTCCGGGCCAAAACGGTTCACCCCTCCACTTT. Residues: CSARYPPGQNGSPLHF.

The gene calls are TRBV7-9 and TRBJ1-2; 10 nucleotides line up with TRBD1. Germline-derived CDR1 and CDR2 are SEHNR and FQNEAQ (reference sequence). V dropped 2 bases and J dropped 3; count of bases not matched to a gene: 9. The CDR3 has 17 amino acids. The CDR3, as DNA: TGTGCCAGCAGCTTAATACTCGGACAGGGGGTCGACTATGGCTACACCTTC. Translation gives CASSLILGQGVDYGYTF.

This sequence joins TRBV20-1 and TRBJ1-6; 7 bases map to TRBD1. The CDR3 extends over 15 amino acids. CDR1 DFQATT and CDR2 SNEGSKA come from the germline V gene (reference sequence). Trimming cost V 6 bases and J 5 bases; bases outside gene matches: 10. The CDR3 nucleotides are TGCAGTGCCTCCCTGAGGGGGACAGATAATTCACCCCTCCACTTT. This translates into CSASLRGTDNSPLHF.